The 6 T cell receptor beta chains listed next were all sequenced from one sample in a study of cytomegalovirus exposure and HLA in healthy donors. Vbeta (60) and Jbeta (13) primers were used in the PCR. The table came from immunoSEQ multiplex PCR; TCRdb's copy has only in-frame clones and leaves some out. This sample has under 150,000 clones, with approximately 9% found just once. The sequenced sample consisted of PBMCs. All receptors derive from a male donor in good health and CMV-seronegative.

This clone was counted only a few times. The V call is TRBV5-4, the J call TRBJ2-3; 13 nucleotides align to TRBD2. The J segment lost 2 bases and the V segment lost 4 bases, leaving 7 bases of the junction unmatched. The CDR3 is 17 residues long. CDR1 and CDR2 from the germline V gene are SGHNT and YYREEE (reference sequence). CDR3 sequence: CASSRELAGGHTDTQYF. DNA of the CDR3: TGTGCCAGCAGCCGCGAACTAGCGGGAGGGCACACAGATACGCAGTATTTT.

The table lists this clone with a few counts. V gene TRBV27 combines with J gene TRBJ1-2; D perhaps matches TRBD1 (6 bases). The CDR3 consists of 15 residues. Trimming took 5 bases from V and 4 from J, leaving 17 bases between them. CDR1 MNHEY and CDR2 SMNVEV come from the germline V gene (reference sequence). The CDR3 DNA is TGTGCCAGCAGTGCCCCAGGGGAACGTATCTATGGCTACACCTTC. This codes for CASSAPGERIYGYTF.

This clone was observed a handful of times. The J gene is TRBJ2-7, the V gene TRBV21-1; the D segment call TRBD1 is taken from the table without a DNA check. TRBV21-1 is assigned pseudogene status. This CDR3 contains 17 residues. CDR3 sequence (DNA): TGTGCCAGCAGCAAAGACGGACCGGACAGTGTACCCTACGAGCAGTACTTC. It yields the protein CASSKDGPDSVPYEQYF.

The sample holds a few counts of this clone. The rearrangement joins TRBV9 to TRBJ1-2, with D tentatively TRBD1 (5 bases). Per germline, CDR1 SGDLS and CDR2 YYNGEE. The CDR3 loop spans 13 amino acids. Trimming removed 4 bases from V and 6 bases from J, with 13 bases in between. The CDR3 DNA reads as TGTGCCAGCAGCCCACCCGGGGGGGATGGCTACACCTTC. Translating it yields CASSPPGGDGYTF.

There are a few counts of this clone. The chain recombines TRBV7-9 with TRBJ2-7, with 8 bases aligning to TRBD1. CDR1 is SEHNR and CDR2 is FQNEAQ in the germline V gene (reference sequence). The CDR3 is 16 amino acids. The J segment lost 2 bases and the V segment lost 1 base, leaving 7 bases of the junction unmatched. The CDR3, as DNA: TGTGCCAGCAGCTTAGAGGGACAGGTGAAGACCTACGAGCAGTACTTC. This encodes CASSLEGQVKTYEQYF.

The genes are TRBV29-1 and TRBJ2-1; TRBD2 agrees at 8 bases. V was pared by 1 base and J by 7 bases, with 9 bases of the junction left unmatched. The CDR3 is 15 amino acids. Looked up from germline, CDR1 is SQVTM and CDR2 is ANQGSEA. CDR3 residues: CSVEGPAGVFNEQFF. Here the CDR3 DNA reads TGCAGCGTTGAAGGTCCAGCGGGAGTTTTTAATGAGCAGTTCTTC.